A selection of T cell receptor beta chains follows, all from one sample in a study of cytomegalovirus exposure and HLA in healthy donors. The data were produced by immunoSEQ multiplex PCR, yet TCRdb's version contains in-frame clones alone and is incomplete. This sample has about 180,000 clones, with around 80% found just once. The sample comprised PBMCs. The source is a man between 40 and 49 years old in good health and CMV-seronegative. Both conserved end residues are part of each CDR3. A D gene is named only where the DNA matches it firmly. Clone size appears in some rows only: once, few, many, or a class for an expanded clone.

d_gene	v_gene	j_gene	abundance	CDR3nt	CDR3aa
NA	TRBV7-9	TRBJ1-4	NA	TGTTCCAGCAGCTTAGAACCGACACAAACTAATGAAAAACTGTTTTTT	CSSSLEPTQTNEKLFF
TRBD2	TRBV7-2	TRBJ2-7	NA	TGTGCCAGCAGCTGGACTAGCGGGGGAGCCTACGAGCAGTACTTC	CASSWTSGGAYEQYF
TRBD1	TRBV27	TRBJ2-1	NA	TGTGCCAGCAGCTGGGGGACAGCCTACAATGAGCAGTTCTTC	CASSWGTAYNEQFF
NA	TRBV7-2	TRBJ1-3	NA	TGTGCCAGCAGCTTAGGAGGATCTGGAAACACCATATATTTT	CASSLGGSGNTIYF
TRBD1	TRBV6-6	TRBJ1-5	NA	TGTGCCAGCAGGGGGGACAGATATAGCAATCAGCCCCAGCATTTT	CASRGDRYSNQPQHF
TRBD2	TRBV2	TRBJ2-5	once	TGTGCCAGCAGTCCAACCCTAGCGGGAGGGGGGGAGACCCAGTACTTC	CASSPTLAGGGETQYF
NA	TRBV19	TRBJ2-5	NA	TGTGCCAGTAGTATCAGGGGAGTCGTTGAGACCCAGTACTTC	CASSIRGVVETQYF
TRBD1	TRBV10-3	TRBJ1-5	few	TGTGCCATCGATCAGGGGGGCGGTCAGCCCCAGCATTTT	CAIDQGGGQPQHF
TRBD1	TRBV5-1	TRBJ1-1	NA	TGCGCCAGCAGCTACACAGGGGCGGCGTCGAACACTGAAGCTTTCTTT	CASSYTGAASNTEAFF
TRBD2	TRBV7-3	TRBJ2-3	few	TGTGCCAGCAAAGAGGGAGGGCCGTTAGATACGCAGTATTTT	CASKEGGPLDTQYF
TRBD1	TRBV5-5	TRBJ2-3	NA	TGTGCCAGCGCACCCCCTCCCTCCGGGACAGCACTCTCCCGCACAGATACGCAGTATTTT	CASAPPPSGTALSRTDTQYF
TRBD2	TRBV7-9	TRBJ2-7	NA	TGTGCCAGCAGCCCCCTAGCGGGCACACCCTCAGACGAGCAGTACTTC	CASSPLAGTPSDEQYF
TRBD1	TRBV5-6	TRBJ1-2	NA	TGTGCCAGCAGCTTGCCTGGACAGGACTATGGCTACACCTTC	CASSLPGQDYGYTF
NA	TRBV27	TRBJ2-7	NA	TGTGCCAGCACCCAAACAGGAGACGGTTTTTACGAGCAGTACTTC	CASTQTGDGFYEQYF
TRBD2	TRBV9	TRBJ2-5	NA	TGTGCCAGCAGCTCCGAAGCGGGGCGTTCCGGGGAGACCCAGTACTTC	CASSSEAGRSGETQYF
TRBD2	TRBV7-2	TRBJ2-7	NA	TGTGCCAGCAGCGGGACTAGCGGGGGTTACGAGCAGTACTTC	CASSGTSGGYEQYF
NA	TRBV7-2	TRBJ1-2	NA	TGTGCCAGCAGCTTAGGACCAGGTTCCTCTGGAGGCTACACCTTC	CASSLGPGSSGGYTF
NA	TRBV10-3	TRBJ2-7	few	TGTGCCATCAGTGAGTCGAGTCTCCTCTACGAGCAGTACTTC	CAISESSLLYEQYF
TRBD1	TRBV7-6	TRBJ2-1	NA	TGTGCCAGCAGCTTAATGGGGACAGCCTACAATGAGCAGTTCTTC	CASSLMGTAYNEQFF
TRBD2	TRBV5-1	TRBJ2-1	NA	TGCGCCAGCAGCCTCGGACTAGCGGGAAGCAATGAGCAGTTCTTC	CASSLGLAGSNEQFF
TRBD1	TRBV5-1	TRBJ1-1	NA	TGCGCCAGCAGCTTGGTGACAGGGGGCGCCTTATATGATGAAGCTTTCTTT	CASSLVTGGALYDEAFF
NA	TRBV11-1	TRBJ1-4	NA	TGTGCCAGCAGCCACCCCGGGAGCGAAACTAATGAAAAACTGTTTTTT	CASSHPGSETNEKLFF
NA	TRBV19	TRBJ1-5	once	TGTGCCAGTAGTATAGGGGCCGGGGGCAATCAGCCCCAGCATTTT	CASSIGAGGNQPQHF
TRBD1	TRBV4-1	TRBJ2-7	NA	TGCGCCAGCAGCCAACTCGTAGGACAGGTCGCACTGGGGGAGCAGTACTTC	CASSQLVGQVALGEQYF
TRBD1	TRBV29-1	TRBJ1-1	once	TGCAGCCAACAACCCAGGACAGGGGCAAACACTGAAGCTTTCTTT	CSQQPRTGANTEAFF
TRBD2	TRBV5-5	TRBJ2-1	NA	TGTGCCAGCAGCCCGGGACTAGCGGGAGGGTCCTACAATGAGCAGTTCTTC	CASSPGLAGGSYNEQFF
NA	TRBV29-1	TRBJ1-1	NA	TGCAGCGTCATACAGGGTAGGGACACTGAAGCTTTCTTT	CSVIQGRDTEAFF
NA	TRBV14	TRBJ2-7	NA	TGTGCCAGCTCCCGGACCGCGGGATGGTACGAGCAGTACTTC	CASSRTAGWYEQYF
TRBD1	TRBV7-9	TRBJ1-5	NA	TGTGCCAGCAGCTTGAGACAGGGGGGATCTCGCAATCAGCCCCAGCATTTT	CASSLRQGGSRNQPQHF
TRBD2	TRBV13	TRBJ2-3	NA	TGTGCCAGCAGCCCGTTAGCGGGAAATTCAGATACGCAGTATTTT	CASSPLAGNSDTQYF
NA	TRBV7-9	TRBJ1-1	NA	TGTGCCAGCAGCTTATCGCGGAACACTGAAGCTTTCTTT	CASSLSRNTEAFF
NA	TRBV7-9	TRBJ2-6	NA	TGTGCCAGCAGCAAAACGGGGACTGGGGCCAACGTCCTGACTTTC	CASSKTGTGANVLTF
TRBD1	TRBV6-6	TRBJ2-7	once	TGTGCCAGCAGTTCCCCGGGGACAGGGGTCTTCGAGCAGTACTTC	CASSSPGTGVFEQYF
NA	TRBV18	TRBJ1-1	NA	TGTGCCAGCTCACCACCGAGTAAGAACACTGAAGCTTTCTTT	CASSPPSKNTEAFF
TRBD1	TRBV7-9	TRBJ1-5	NA	TGTGCCAGCAGCCCCCTGGGACAGGGGGGAAACAATCAGCCCCAGCATTTT	CASSPLGQGGNNQPQHF
TRBD1	TRBV9	TRBJ2-5	few	TGTGCCAGCAGCGTAGATCCGAGGGGGCCGGAGACCCAGTACTTC	CASSVDPRGPETQYF
TRBD2	TRBV27	TRBJ2-7	NA	TGTGCCAGCAGTTTATCGCTACTAGCGGGAAAGTACGAGCAGTACTTC	CASSLSLLAGKYEQYF
NA	TRBV5-6	TRBJ2-1	NA	TGTGCCAGCAGCTGGCAATTGGGCAGGCTCTATCTCTTC	CASSWQLGRLYLF
NA	TRBV29-1	TRBJ1-4	NA	TGCAGCGTTGAAGAGGGATTGAGTCAGGGCTCCGGACTGTTTTTT	CSVEEGLSQGSGLFF
NA	TRBV2	TRBJ1-3	few	TGTGCCAGCAGCCTCGACAGTGGAAACACCATATATTTT	CASSLDSGNTIYF
TRBD1	TRBV7-6	TRBJ2-7	NA	TGTGCCAGCAGCCGACAGGGGGCGGGTGAGCAGTACTTC	CASSRQGAGEQYF
TRBD1	TRBV7-6	TRBJ1-2	many	TGTGCCAGCAGCCCCGGGACAGGGGGCGATGGCTACACCTTC	CASSPGTGGDGYTF
NA	TRBV5-5	TRBJ1-5	once	TGTGCCAGCAGCTTGGTCCCTGCGGGGAATAGCAATCAGCCCCAGCATTTT	CASSLVPAGNSNQPQHF
TRBD2	TRBV10-1	TRBJ2-1	NA	TGCGCCAGCAGTGAGTCGGCTAGCGGGGGGGGTGAGCAGTTCTTC	CASSESASGGGEQFF
TRBD1	TRBV7-2	TRBJ2-1	NA	TGTGCCAGCAGCAAACCCCGGACAGGGGGCTTCAATGAGCAGTTCTTC	CASSKPRTGGFNEQFF
NA	TRBV21-1	TRBJ2-7	NA	TGTGCCAGCAGCACTAGCGGGAACTCCTACGAGCAGTACTTC	CASSTSGNSYEQYF
TRBD2	TRBV10-3	TRBJ2-7	NA	TGTGCCATCAGTGGGCGGGAGCCCCCCTCCTACGAGCAGTACTTC	CAISGREPPSYEQYF
NA	TRBV7-9	TRBJ1-5	NA	TGTGCCAGCAGCTTAGGTGGCTTCAATCAGCCCCAGCATTTT	CASSLGGFNQPQHF
TRBD1	TRBV10-3	TRBJ1-2	NA	TGTGCCATCAGTGAGTATGGGGACAGGGGTTTTTTCTATGGCTACACCTTC	CAISEYGDRGFFYGYTF
TRBD1	TRBV14	TRBJ1-2	NA	TGTGCCAGCAGCCAAACAGGGGGCAGGGGGACTAACTATGGCTACACCTTC	CASSQTGGRGTNYGYTF
NA	TRBV9	TRBJ2-2	few	TGTGCCAGCAGTTGGGCCACCGGGGAGCTGTTTTTT	CASSWATGELFF
TRBD1	TRBV2	TRBJ1-2	NA	TGTGCCACCGGACAGGGCTATGGCTACACCTTC	CATGQGYGYTF